Each of the 21 T cell receptor beta chains below was sequenced from the same sample in a study of T cell changes during pregnancy in multiple sclerosis. Only in-frame clones appear in the TCRdb table, and some are missing; sequencing was by immunoSEQ multiplex PCR. The repertoire holds roughly 35,000 clones, with roughly nine tenths as singletons. The source was CD4+ T cells from peripheral blood mononuclear cells, collected after pregnancy. All receptors come from a female donor with multiple sclerosis, enrolled in a pregnancy study.

The genes are TRBV19 and TRBJ1-1; TRBD1 is a possible D gene (6 bases). CDR1 LNHDA and CDR2 SQIVND come from the germline V gene (reference sequence). V lost 3 bases and J lost 7, with 9 bases in between. The CDR3 covers 12 residues. CDR3 sequence: CASSMGALEAFF. CDR3 sequence (DNA): TGTGCCAGTAGTATGGGGGCCCTTGAAGCTTTCTTT.

The V gene is TRBV19, the J gene TRBJ2-1; a possible D gene is TRBD2 (7 bases). The length of the CDR3 is 15 residues. The germline V gene has CDR1 LNHDA and CDR2 SQIVND (reference sequence). V was trimmed by 10 bases and J by 0 bases, leaving 16 bases between them. CDR3 sequence (DNA): TGTGCCACTGGGGGGGGCCCCAGCTCCTACAATGAGCAGTTCTTC. Translated, it gives CATGGGPSSYNEQFF.

The chain combines TRBV7-7 with TRBJ1-5; 8 positions agree with TRBD1. CDR3 length: 16 amino acids. J was trimmed by 8 bases and V by 1 base; bases with no gene match: 10. The germline V gene has CDR1 SSHAT and CDR2 FNYEAQ (reference sequence). The CDR3 coding sequence is TGTGCCAGCAGCTTAGTCAACCGGGACAGGAGTGAGCCCCAGCATTTT. Translation gives CASSLVNRDRSEPQHF.

This chain joins TRBV18 and TRBJ2-7; no reliable D call. Per the germline V gene, CDR1 is KGHSH and CDR2 is LQKENI. The CDR3 covers 16 residues. Trimming stripped 2 bases from V and 1 base from J, with 15 bases between. This CDR3 is CASSPVSGSLSYEQYF. CDR3 sequence (DNA): TGTGCCAGCTCACCAGTTTCAGGTTCCCTTTCCTACGAGCAGTACTTC.

This sequence joins TRBV9 and TRBJ1-4; possibly TRBD1 for D (5 bases). The CDR3 sequence is 14 residues long. Per germline, CDR1 SGDLS and CDR2 YYNGEE. V was pared by 0 bases and J by 4 bases, with 7 bases between. The CDR3 bases are TGTGCCAGCAGCGTAGGACAGCTTAATGAAAAACTGTTTTTT. Amino acid sequence: CASSVGQLNEKLFF. The variable domain in full, with the rest retrieved from reference TRBV9 and TRBJ1-4, is DSGVTQTPKHLITATGQRVTLRCSPRSGDLSVYWYQQSLDQGLQFLIQYYNGEERAKGNILERFSAQQFPDLHSELNLSSLELGDSALYFCASSVGQLNEKLFFGSGTQLSVL.

CDR3 loop: CASGKGGEKLFF. In nucleotides, the CDR3 is TGTGCCAGCGGGAAGGGAGGGGAAAAACTGTTTTTT. The chain employs TRBV25-1 and TRBJ1-4; D remains unclear. Trimming pared 8 bases from V and 8 bases from J, leaving 12 bases between. Germline V gene sequence: CDR1 MGHDK, CDR2 SYGVNS. The CDR3 consists of 12 residues.

The rearrangement uses TRBV6-1 and TRBJ1-1; no clear D. V dropped 3 bases and J dropped 11 bases, with 16 bases sitting between them. Germline-derived CDR1 and CDR2 are MNHNS and SASEGT. The CDR3 length is 13 residues. CDR3 nucleotides: TGTGCCAGCAGTGAGCTGAACCGGGAAGGGGCTTTCTTT. It encodes CASSELNREGAFF.

The rearrangement joins TRBV19 to TRBJ1-1; D is undetermined. Germline assignment: CDR1 LNHDA and CDR2 SQIVND (reference sequence). CDR3 length: 14 residues. The ends were cut back, 8 bases at V and 0 bases at J, with 13 bases in the middle. CDR3: CASLARVMNTEAFF. In DNA form, the CDR3 reads TGTGCCAGTCTGGCCCGGGTTATGAACACTGAAGCTTTCTTT.

The chain has TRBV7-2 and TRBJ1-1; no reliable D call. The V gene lost 1 base and the J gene lost 1 base, with 7 bases spanning the gap. CDR3 length: 14 amino acids. Germline V lookup: CDR1 SGHTA, CDR2 FQGNSA. This CDR3 is CASSLGRGNTEAFF. CDR3 sequence (DNA): TGTGCCAGCAGCTTAGGGCGGGGGAACACTGAAGCTTTCTTT.

The chain is built from TRBV7-6 and TRBJ1-1; 8 nucleotides align to TRBD1. Germline V gene lookup returns CDR1 SGHVS and CDR2 FNYEAQ. The CDR3 covers 18 residues. J gave up 0 bases and V 3 bases, and 12 bases lay outside the gene matches. The chain's CDR3 is CASSFLVGTGGMNTEAFF. The CDR3 DNA reads TGTGCCAGCAGCTTTCTCGTCGGGACAGGCGGAATGAACACTGAAGCTTTCTTT.

This chain uses TRBV5-1 with TRBJ2-1; D is possibly TRBD2 (6 bases). Germline assignment: CDR1 SGHRS and CDR2 YFSETQ. Trimming stripped 3 bases from V and 7 bases from J, with 17 bases between. The CDR3 has 15 residues. The CDR3 DNA is TGCGCCAGCAGCTCCCCGGGACTGCTTGGAAATGAGCAGTTCTTC. Translating it yields CASSSPGLLGNEQFF.

The chain links TRBV6-5 to TRBJ1-5, with TRBD1 matching 7 bases. The length of the CDR3 is 14 residues. V dropped 6 bases and J dropped 3; count of bases not matched to a gene: 5. Germline V gene sequence: CDR1 MNHEY, CDR2 SVGAGI. CDR3 sequence: CASRAGQANQPQHF. CDR3 sequence (DNA): TGTGCCAGCAGGGCCGGACAGGCCAATCAGCCCCAGCATTTT.

The genes are TRBV7-9 and TRBJ1-1, with D perhaps TRBD1 (6 bases). The CDR3 sequence is 14 residues long. Germline CDR1 and CDR2: SEHNR and FQNEAQ (reference sequence). V shed 3 bases and J shed 5 bases, with 13 bases lying between them. The CDR3 bases are TGTGCCAGCAGCTTGGGGGGGCGCCGGACTGAAGCTTTCTTT. Protein sequence: CASSLGGRRTEAFF.

The chain uses TRBV6-5 and TRBJ2-1; 8 bases are shared with TRBD1. V gave up 6 bases and J gave up 7 bases; unmatched junction bases: 8. CDR3 size: 14 residues. Germline assignment: CDR1 MNHEY and CDR2 SVGAGI. CDR3 residues: CASRQGQGWNEQFF. For the CDR3, the DNA is TGTGCCAGCAGACAAGGACAGGGTTGGAATGAGCAGTTCTTC.

CDR3: CASLGVAGLGEQYF. The CDR3 nucleotides are TGTGCCAGCCTGGGGGTAGCGGGTTTGGGGGAGCAGTACTTC. The V gene is TRBV6-1, the J gene TRBJ2-7; 7 bases are a match to TRBD2. With 8 bases clipped from V and 7 bases from J, the junction kept 14 bases outside the gene matches. Germline CDR1 is MNHNS and CDR2 is SASEGT. The CDR3 consists of 14 residues.

The chain is built from TRBV6-6 and TRBJ2-5, with a weak D call TRBD1 (5 bases). The CDR3 is made up of 13 amino acids. The V end was cut by 5 bases, the J end by 5 bases, with 12 bases between. Per germline, CDR1 MNHNY and CDR2 SVGAGI (reference sequence). CDR3: CASSRTLGETQYF. The CDR3 DNA follows: TGTGCCAGCAGTCGGACACTTGGGGAGACCCAGTACTTC.

The chain links TRBV29-1 to TRBJ2-1; 9 bases are a match to TRBD2. Germline V gene lookup returns CDR1 SQVTM and CDR2 ANQGSEA. The V segment lost 4 bases and the J segment 5 bases; nucleotides outside the gene matches: 3. The CDR3 is made up of 13 amino acids. CDR3 loop: CSVGGLANNEQFF. The CDR3 coding sequence is TGCAGCGTTGGGGGACTAGCTAACAATGAGCAGTTCTTC.

The V and J genes are TRBV14 and TRBJ2-5, with TRBD1 as a possible D gene (6 bases). This CDR3 is built from 13 residues. V was cut by 5 bases and J by 5 bases, with 12 bases left in between. Per germline, CDR1 SGHDN and CDR2 FVKESK. CDR3: CASSGQRGETQYF. The CDR3 coding sequence is TGTGCCAGCAGCGGACAAAGGGGGGAGACCCAGTACTTC.

The chain joins TRBV29-1 to TRBJ1-2, with 9 bases fitting TRBD1. V lost 7 bases to trimming and J lost 2 bases; unmatched junction nucleotides: 8. The CDR3 covers 14 residues. Per germline, CDR1 SQVTM and CDR2 ANQGSEA. The CDR3 loop is CSAKRTGENYGYTF. The CDR3 coding sequence is TGCAGCGCCAAAAGGACAGGGGAGAACTATGGCTACACCTTC.

This chain connects TRBV5-8 to TRBJ2-3, with a tentative D call TRBD1 (6 bases). Germline CDR1 and CDR2: SGHTS and YDEGEE. Trimming took off 2 bases at V and 4 bases at J, with 14 bases between the two ends. CDR3 length: 15 residues. Here the CDR3 reads CASSFSGGVSDTQYF. DNA for the CDR3: TGTGCCAGCAGCTTTAGTGGGGGCGTTTCAGATACGCAGTATTTT.

The chain carries TRBV21-1 and TRBJ1-5. TRBV21-1 is given as a pseudogene. The CDR3 spans 16 residues. CDR3 in amino acids: CASRAFRTDCNQPQHF. CDR3 bases: TGTGCCAGCAGGGCGTTCAGGACGGACTGTAATCAGCCCCAGCATTTT.